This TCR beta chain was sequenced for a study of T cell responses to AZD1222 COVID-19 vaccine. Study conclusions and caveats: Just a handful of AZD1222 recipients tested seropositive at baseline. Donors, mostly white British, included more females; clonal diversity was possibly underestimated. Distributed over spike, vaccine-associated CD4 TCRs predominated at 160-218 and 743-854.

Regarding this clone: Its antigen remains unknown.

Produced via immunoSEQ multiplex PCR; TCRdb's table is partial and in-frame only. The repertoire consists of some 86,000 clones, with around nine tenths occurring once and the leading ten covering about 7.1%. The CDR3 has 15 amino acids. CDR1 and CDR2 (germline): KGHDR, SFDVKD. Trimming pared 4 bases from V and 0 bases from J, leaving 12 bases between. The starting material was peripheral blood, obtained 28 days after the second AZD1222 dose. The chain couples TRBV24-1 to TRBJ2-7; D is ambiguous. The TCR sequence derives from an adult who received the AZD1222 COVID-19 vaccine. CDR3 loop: CATSDETADSYEQYF. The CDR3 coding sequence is TGTGCCACCAGTGACGAGACGGCAGACTCCTACGAGCAGTACTTC.